This passage covers 17 T cell receptor beta chains from one sample sequenced in a study of CD8 T cells in ankylosing spondylitis. TCRdb reanalysed the 5' RACE reads using MiXCR and keeps one entry per CDR3 protein. The table shows around 150,000 distinct CDR3 sequences, with over 10% occurring only once. The sequencing sample was made of blood, either unsorted or a sorted T cell fraction (not recorded which). These receptors were obtained from a female donor with ankylosing spondylitis or in good health (not recorded which).

This clonotype was found a few times. This chain uses TRBV20-1 with TRBJ1-5; D ambiguous. The CDR3 runs to 14 residues. Germline assignment: CDR1 DFQATT and CDR2 SNEGSKA (reference sequence). The ends were cut back, 6 bases at V and 1 base at J, with 13 bases in the middle. This CDR3 is CSAYEQGSNQPQHF. The CDR3 DNA is TGCAGTGCATACGAGCAAGGGAGCAATCAGCCCCAGCATTTT.

A remark on this clonotype: This sequence may be a read error, since a much larger clone differs from it by one base. This chain joins TRBV2 and TRBJ1-2; 7 bases align to TRBD1. From germline, CDR1 is SNHLY and CDR2 FYNNEI. The CDR3 covers 13 residues. The CDR3 loop is CASSPDRDNGDTF. Here the CDR3 DNA reads TGTGCCAGCAGCCCCGACAGGGACAATGGCGACACCTTC.

This clonotype showed up many times. This rearrangement joins TRBV7-9 to TRBJ1-1; D perhaps matches TRBD1 (6 bases). CDR1 and CDR2 (germline): SEHNR, FQNEAQ (reference sequence). V shed 5 bases and J shed 5 bases, with 12 bases lying between them. The CDR3 has 13 amino acids. The CDR3 DNA sequence: TGTGCCAGCAGCAATCAGGGGCTGACTGAAGCTTTCTTT. This encodes CASSNQGLTEAFF.

In the case of this clonotype: With a much larger clone just one base away, this may be a read error. J is TRBJ2-7 and V is TRBV20-1; D may match TRBD1 or TRBD2 (5 bases each). The germline V gene has CDR1 DFQATT and CDR2 SNEGSKA (reference sequence). The CDR3 is 13 residues long. For the CDR3, the DNA is TGCAATGCTAGTAGGGACCAAACCTACGAGCAGTACTTC. This gives the protein CNASRDQTYEQYF.

The chain combines TRBV11-2 with TRBJ2-1; 7 bases are a match to TRBD2. From germline, CDR1 is SGHAT and CDR2 FQNNGV. The CDR3 loop spans 16 amino acids. V gave up 5 bases and J gave up 4 bases; unmatched junction bases: 11. The CDR3 spells CASSQPGERGYNEQFF. CDR3 in DNA: TGTGCCAGCAGCCAGCCCGGGGAGCGGGGATACAATGAGCAGTTCTTC.

This clonotype was detected ten times or more. The rearrangement uses TRBV7-2 and TRBJ1-5; no clear D gene. The germline V gene encodes CDR1 SGHTA and CDR2 FQGNSA. The CDR3 sequence is 16 residues long. Between the trimmed V and J ends, which lost 1 base and 2 bases, there was a span of 12 bases. CDR3 DNA: TGTGCCAGCAGCTTAGGAAGTCAGCCAGGCAATCAGCCCCAGCATTTT. It encodes CASSLGSQPGNQPQHF.

J is TRBJ2-5 and V is TRBV29-1; D gene uncertain. The V gene lost 1 base and the J gene lost 2 bases, with 8 bases spanning the gap. Germline CDR1 SQVTM, CDR2 ANQGSEA. This CDR3 region has 13 residues. CDR3 sequence: CSVEGDGQETQYF. The DNA for the CDR3 is TGCAGCGTTGAAGGAGACGGACAAGAGACCCAGTACTTC.

This clonotype was recorded many times. The chain is built from TRBV7-2 and TRBJ1-4; D possibly corresponds to TRBD1 (6 bases). Germline CDR1 is SGHTA and CDR2 is FQGNSA. The length of the CDR3 is 14 residues. V was clipped by 3 bases and J by 8 bases, with 13 bases between them. Written as DNA, the CDR3 is TGTGCCAGCAGCTTCCAGACAGGACCAGAAAAACTGTTTTTT. Translation gives CASSFQTGPEKLFF.

The chain joins TRBV14 to TRBJ1-2; D remains ambiguous. Trimming shortened V by 2 bases and J by 5 bases, and 9 bases separated the two germline ends. Germline CDR1 and CDR2: SGHDN and FVKESK. The CDR3 runs 13 residues. CDR3 coding DNA: TGTGCCAGCAGCCAACCGGGTTGGTATGGCTACACCTTC. Residues: CASSQPGWYGYTF.

This clonotype was seen ten or more times. The chain uses TRBV9 and TRBJ2-7; D is ambiguous. The CDR3 has 9 residues. With 4 bases removed from V and 7 bases from J, the gap between germline ends came to 3 bases. Germline V gene lookup returns CDR1 SGDLS and CDR2 YYNGEE. The CDR3, as DNA: TGTGCCAGCAGCCCTGAGCAGTACTTC. Residues: CASSPEQYF. Together with reference TRBV9 and TRBJ2-7, the CDR3 gives the full variable domain: DSGVTQTPKHLITATGQRVTLRCSPRSGDLSVYWYQQSLDQGLQFLIQYYNGEERAKGNILERFSAQQFPDLHSELNLSSLELGDSALYFCASSPEQYFGPGTRLTVT.

This clonotype was observed at least ten times. The genes are TRBV28 and TRBJ2-5; no reliable D call. There are 15 residues in the CDR3. The ends were cut back, 6 bases at V and 2 bases at J, with 16 bases in the middle. Per germline, CDR1 MDHEN and CDR2 SYDVKM. The CDR3 here is CASRISFRAQETQYF. DNA of the CDR3: TGTGCCAGCAGAATTAGCTTTCGAGCACAAGAGACCCAGTACTTC.

On this clonotype itself: At one end the junction does not follow the germline gene, possibly because of a read error. The CDR3 loop reads CASSQPGWYVYTF. The CDR3 DNA sequence: TGTGCCAGCAGCCAACCGGGTTGGTATGTCTACACCTTC. The V and J genes are TRBV14 and TRBJ1-2; D remains ambiguous. This CDR3 region has 13 residues. The germline CDR1 and CDR2 sequences are SGHDN and FVKESK. Using reference TRBV14 and TRBJ1-2 for the parts outside the CDR3, the full variable domain is EAGVTQFPSHSVIEKGQTVTLRCDPISGHDNLYWYRRVMGKEIKFLLHFVKESKQDESGMPNNRFLAERTGGTYSTLKVQPAELEDSGVYFCASSQPGWYVYTFGSGTRLTVV.

On this clonotype: With a much larger clone just one base away, this may be a read error. The chain is built from TRBV7-8 and TRBJ2-5; TRBD2 might be the D (5 bases). CDR1 is SGHVS and CDR2 is FQNEAQ in the germline V gene. This CDR3 is built from 15 residues. V gave up 2 bases and J gave up 5 bases, with 15 bases separating them. The CDR3 bases are TGTGCCAGCAGCTTAAAACGGGGAGCTCAGGAGACCCAGTACTTC. Protein product: CASSLKRGAQETQYF. Full variable domain (rest looked up from reference TRBV7-8 and TRBJ2-5): GAGVSQSPRYKVAKRGQDVALRCDPISGHVSLFWYQQALGQGPEFLTYFQNEAQLDKSGLPSDRFFAERPEGSVSTLKIQRTQQEDSAVYLCASSLKRGAQETQYFGPGTRLLVL.

This clonotype appeared many times. The chain is built from TRBV10-2 and TRBJ1-2; a weak D match, TRBD1 (6 bases). V lost 7 bases, J lost 6 bases, and 18 bases lay in between. The CDR3 covers 14 residues. Germline CDR1 reads WSHSY; CDR2 reads SAAADI. The CDR3 sequence: CASNTGTRLDGYTF. CDR3 nucleotides: TGCGCCAGCAACACAGGGACGAGGCTTGATGGCTACACCTTC.

This clonotype occurred a few times. The chain employs TRBV5-1 and TRBJ2-3; tentative D call: TRBD1 (6 bases). Germline CDR1 SGHRS, CDR2 YFSETQ. The CDR3 has 14 amino acids. V lost 5 bases and J lost 4, with 14 bases in between. Here the CDR3 reads CASSLQGWADTQYF. CDR3 bases: TGCGCCAGCAGTCTACAGGGATGGGCAGATACGCAGTATTTT.

At least ten counts were recorded for this clonotype. J is TRBJ2-3 and V is TRBV3-1, with 9 bases that match TRBD1. J was trimmed by 6 bases and V by 4 bases; bases with no gene match: 11. Germline CDR1 is LGHDT and CDR2 is YNNKEL (reference sequence). The CDR3 is 16 amino acids. The CDR3 here is CASSPQQGAGLDTQYF. The CDR3 bases are TGTGCCAGCAGCCCACAACAGGGGGCTGGGTTGGATACGCAGTATTTT.

J is TRBJ1-1 and V is TRBV5-1; D remains unclear. CDR1 SGHRS and CDR2 YFSETQ come from the germline V gene. The V and J ends lost 3 bases and 1 base respectively, with 10 bases between them. This CDR3 spans 14 amino acids. The CDR3 reads CASSSADKNTEAFF. As DNA, the CDR3 is TGCGCCAGCAGCTCCGCCGACAAGAACACTGAAGCTTTCTTT.